What follows are 30 T cell receptor beta chains derived from one specimen sequenced in a study of PD-1 blockade in classical Hodgkin lymphoma (dated by TCRdb to 2020 to 2021). The time point label for this specimen denotes: cycle 1 day 1 (C1D1), immediately before nivolumab initiation. All trial patients had relapsed after autologous stem cell transplantation, with cohorts A, B and C differing in prior brentuximab vedotin exposure. CD4+ T cells were purified from thawed PBMCs by magnetic negative selection with a Miltenyi CD4+ T cell isolation kit. Receptor amplification or capture employed the immunoSEQ multiplex PCR assay. TCRdb provides this immuneACCESS table in a form limited to in-frame rearrangements. Some clones are lacking; in checked studies, under half of them reflect an unresolved V gene, and why the rest are absent is not known. This sample has roughly 2,500 clones in its table, and just over 85% of those were observed once. Roughly 1.3% of the sample lies in the top ten.

The material was CD4+ T cells from blood, obtained at baseline. The receptors were sampled from a human donor with classical Hodgkin lymphoma.

V usage is TRBV10-3 and J usage is TRBJ2-7, with D tentatively TRBD1 (6 bases). Germline CDR1 reads ENHRY; CDR2 reads SYGVKD. Trimming took 3 bases from V and 3 from J, leaving 12 bases between them. This CDR3 is 14 amino acids long. CDR3 sequence reads: CAISEGQGIYEQYF. The CDR3 coding sequence is TGTGCCATCAGTGAAGGCCAGGGGATCTACGAGCAGTACTTC.

The gene calls are TRBV5-4 and TRBJ2-7, with TRBD2 identical over 11 bases. Losses at the gene ends were 4 bases for V and 3 bases for J; bases not matched to a gene: 6. The CDR3 consists of 15 residues. Germline-derived CDR1 and CDR2 are SGHNT and YYREEE (reference sequence). The CDR3 DNA reads TGTGCCAGCAGCATCGGGACTAGCGGTATCTACGAGCAGTACTTC. This encodes CASSIGTSGIYEQYF.

This chain links TRBV6-5 with TRBJ1-6; 12 nucleotides line up with TRBD1. The germline V gene has CDR1 MNHEY and CDR2 SVGAGI. V was pared by 2 bases and J by 7 bases, with 3 bases of the junction left unmatched. CDR3 length: 16 residues. CDR3 nucleotides: TGTGCCAGCAGTTACGGGACAGGGGGCTCAAATTCACCCCTCCACTTT. It translates to CASSYGTGGSNSPLHF.

The chain recombines TRBV5-1 with TRBJ2-1; the D is unclear. Germline lookup yields CDR1 SGHRS and CDR2 YFSETQ. With 6 bases removed from V and 8 bases from J, the gap between germline ends came to 15 bases. This CDR3 contains 13 residues. CDR3 protein: CASTPVPDDEQFF. CDR3 nucleotides: TGCGCCAGCACCCCTGTCCCGGACGATGAGCAGTTCTTC.

This chain uses TRBV7-9 with TRBJ1-1; unclear D gene. The V end was cut by 5 bases, the J end by 0 bases, with 7 bases between. The CDR3 has 13 residues. CDR1 is SEHNR, CDR2 FQNEAQ, per germline (reference sequence). The CDR3 sequence: CASSPEMNTEAFF. As DNA, the CDR3 is TGTGCCAGCAGCCCTGAGATGAACACTGAAGCTTTCTTT.

V is TRBV5-1 and J is TRBJ2-3; the D is unclear. The germline gives CDR1 SGHRS, CDR2 YFSETQ. The germline V and J ends were trimmed by 0 bases and 0 bases, with 5 bases remaining between them. The length of the CDR3 is 14 residues. DNA of the CDR3: TGCGCCAGCAGCTTGGCTCAGAGCACAGATACGCAGTATTTT. Its translation is CASSLAQSTDTQYF.

The V gene is TRBV11-3, the J gene TRBJ1-4; D unclear. V lost 1 base, J lost 0 bases, and 6 bases lay in between. The CDR3 is made up of 15 amino acids. Germline CDR1 SGHNT, CDR2 YENEEA. Written as DNA, the CDR3 is TGTGCCAGCAGCTTAGCCCCAACAACTAATGAAAAACTGTTTTTT. Translation gives CASSLAPTTNEKLFF.

The chain employs TRBV9 and TRBJ2-7, with a weak D call TRBD2 (6 bases). Germline lookup yields CDR1 SGDLS and CDR2 YYNGEE. V was shortened by 7 bases and J by 2 bases, with 13 bases between the two germline ends. This CDR3 region has 13 residues. The chain's CDR3 is CASSGGRPYEQYF. The CDR3 DNA reads as TGTGCCAGCTCCGGGGGACGCCCCTACGAGCAGTACTTC. Supplemented by reference TRBV9 and TRBJ2-7, the full variable domain reads DSGVTQTPKHLITATGQRVTLRCSPRSGDLSVYWYQQSLDQGLQFLIQYYNGEERAKGNILERFSAQQFPDLHSELNLSSLELGDSALYFCASSGGRPYEQYFGPGTRLTVT.

The V gene is TRBV28, the J gene TRBJ2-3; the match to TRBD2 covers 12 bases. Trimming at V came to 5 bases and at J to 5 bases, leaving 14 bases not matched to a gene. From germline, CDR1 is MDHEN and CDR2 SYDVKM. The CDR3 loop spans 18 amino acids. The CDR3 reads CASSPLAGGPNRRDTQYF. In nucleotides, the CDR3 is TGTGCCAGCAGTCCCCTAGCGGGAGGGCCGAATCGGCGAGATACGCAGTATTTT.

V and J are TRBV11-2 and TRBJ1-4; D remains unclear. This CDR3 has 15 residues. Germline V gene sequence: CDR1 SGHAT, CDR2 FQNNGV. Deletions cut 5 bases from V and 4 bases from J, with 14 bases between. CDR3 sequence reads: CASSLKRVYNEKLFF. CDR3 nucleotides: TGTGCCAGCAGCCTTAAAAGAGTGTATAATGAAAAACTGTTTTTT.

The chain couples TRBV2 to TRBJ1-2; D not resolved. The V end was cut by 3 bases, the J end by 7 bases, with 9 bases between. The CDR3 totals 12 residues. Germline V gene lookup returns CDR1 SNHLY and CDR2 FYNNEI. The chain's CDR3 is CASSDGLGGYTF. CDR3 sequence (DNA): TGTGCCAGCAGTGATGGTCTGGGTGGCTACACCTTC.

This clone was seen once. The rearrangement uses TRBV7-9 and TRBJ2-5; 14 bases are a match to TRBD2. Per germline, CDR1 SEHNR and CDR2 FQNEAQ (reference sequence). The CDR3 spans 17 residues. J was trimmed by 2 bases and V by 3 bases; bases with no gene match: 5. CDR3 loop: CASSLWTSGRLQETQYF. The CDR3 DNA is TGTGCCAGCAGCTTGTGGACTAGCGGGAGGCTACAAGAGACCCAGTACTTC.

This chain links TRBV5-1 with TRBJ2-1; TRBD1 is a possible D gene (5 bases). V lost 2 bases to trimming and J lost 4 bases, with 13 bases between them. The CDR3 loop spans 15 amino acids. Germline V gene data show CDR1 as SGHRS and CDR2 as YFSETQ. The DNA for the CDR3 is TGCGCCAGCAGCTTTTTATTGGACACATACAATGAGCAGTTCTTC. Residues: CASSFLLDTYNEQFF.

This clone has just one count. The genes are TRBV9 and TRBJ2-2, with D hard to call. The CDR3 length is 14 residues. Germline values: CDR1 SGDLS, CDR2 YYNGEE. The V end lost 4 bases, the J end lost 6 bases, and 13 bases lay between the germline ends. The CDR3 protein is CASSTAETPGELFF. The CDR3 bases are TGTGCCAGCAGCACCGCAGAGACCCCCGGGGAGCTGTTTTTT.

The chain has TRBV2 and TRBJ2-7; D remains ambiguous. This CDR3 is 12 amino acids long. V lost 4 bases to trimming and J lost 2 bases, with 6 bases between them. CDR1 and CDR2 (germline): SNHLY, FYNNEI. The CDR3 DNA reads as TGTGCCAGCAGTGTAGATCCCTACGAGCAGTACTTC. Translating it yields CASSVDPYEQYF.

In this sample, this clone turned up once. This chain uses TRBV5-1 with TRBJ2-1, with D unclear. This CDR3 comprises 14 residues. Germline CDR1 and CDR2: SGHRS and YFSETQ. V was clipped by 0 bases and J by 8 bases, with 12 bases between them. CDR3 in DNA: TGCGCCAGCAGCTTGGGACAAGTTGGGGATGAGCAGTTCTTC. Protein sequence: CASSLGQVGDEQFF.

The chain employs TRBV7-2 and TRBJ1-2, with 10 bases aligning to TRBD1. CDR3 length equals 16 residues. Germline values: CDR1 SGHTA, CDR2 FQGNSA. The junction had 8 bases not matched to a gene; V was cut back by 4 bases and J by 3 bases. For the CDR3, the DNA is TGTGCCAGCAGCTGGGGACAGGGGAAATCGGACTATGGCTACACCTTC. It codes for CASSWGQGKSDYGYTF.

The chain recombines TRBV5-1 with TRBJ2-7, with 7 bases lining up with TRBD1. V shed 0 bases, J shed 1 base, and the junction held 4 bases outside the gene matches. Germline V gene lookup returns CDR1 SGHRS and CDR2 YFSETQ. The CDR3 runs to 15 residues. The CDR3 sequence is CASSLAGDRSYEQYF. DNA for the CDR3: TGCGCCAGCAGCTTGGCCGGGGACAGATCCTACGAGCAGTACTTC.

This sequence joins TRBV9 and TRBJ2-1; 11 positions match TRBD2. This CDR3 spans 16 amino acids. The V gene's germline CDR1 is SGDLS and CDR2 YYNGEE. Trimming took 0 bases from V and 3 from J; bases not matched to a gene: 2. In nucleotides, the CDR3 is TGTGCCAGCAGCGTAGAGGGACTAGCGGACTACAATGAGCAGTTCTTC. As protein: CASSVEGLADYNEQFF.

CDR3 nucleotides: TGTGCCAGCAGCTTGCTAGCGGGAGGGCCAAGCACAGATACGCAGTATTTT. Protein sequence: CASSLLAGGPSTDTQYF. This chain joins TRBV5-4 and TRBJ2-3; 12 bases map to TRBD2. J gave up 0 bases and V 1 base, and 3 bases lay outside the gene matches. Germline assignment: CDR1 SGHNT and CDR2 YYREEE (reference sequence). This CDR3 spans 17 amino acids.

The rearrangement joins TRBV7-9 to TRBJ1-1; weak D call: TRBD1 (6 bases). The CDR3 contains 18 residues. CDR1 is SEHNR and CDR2 is FQNEAQ in the germline V gene (reference sequence). V was trimmed by 7 bases and J by 0 bases, leaving 24 bases between them. CDR3 bases: TGTGCCAGCACCTCAACCCGACTATGGGACACCTTGAACACTGAAGCTTTCTTT. Amino acids: CASTSTRLWDTLNTEAFF.

The chain links TRBV7-2 to TRBJ2-3; 10 positions match TRBD2. With 6 bases clipped from V and 2 bases from J, the junction kept 5 bases outside the gene matches. Germline V gene sequence: CDR1 SGHTA, CDR2 FQGNSA. This CDR3 has 15 residues. CDR3 in DNA: TGTGCCAGCAGGGAGCGGGGGGGCTTCACAGATACGCAGTATTTT. Amino acids: CASRERGGFTDTQYF.

This clone was seen only a few times. This chain connects TRBV6-5 to TRBJ1-2, with unresolved D. Trimming shortened V by 6 bases and J by 4 bases, and 15 bases separated the two germline ends. Germline-derived CDR1 and CDR2 are MNHEY and SVGAGI. The CDR3 totals 14 residues. The CDR3 nucleotides read TGTGCCAGCAGGCCCGGACCGTTATCCTATGGCTACACCTTC. This sequence encodes CASRPGPLSYGYTF.

This clone was detected only once. The chain uses TRBV12-5 and TRBJ2-5; 9 bases are a match to TRBD1. CDR1 and CDR2 from the germline V gene are LGHNT and FRNRAP. The CDR3 spans 14 residues. V shed 6 bases and J 12 bases; nucleotides not matched to a gene: 14. The CDR3 coding sequence is TGTGCTAGTGGGAAGACAGGGGGTATGGTCATAGAGTACTTC. As protein: CASGKTGGMVIEYF. Based on the CDR3 plus reference TRBV12-5 and TRBJ2-5, the full variable domain is DARVTQTPRHKVTEMGQEVTMRCQPILGHNTVFWYRQTMMQGLELLAYFRNRAPLDDSGMPKDRFSAEMPDATLATLKIQPSEPRDSAVYFCASGKTGGMVIEYFGPGTRLLVL.

This chain joins TRBV27 and TRBJ2-7; D remains unclear. The germline V gene encodes CDR1 MNHEY and CDR2 SMNVEV (reference sequence). CDR3 length equals 12 residues. The V gene lost 4 bases and the J gene lost 4 bases, with 8 bases spanning the gap. CDR3 region: CASSSQWYEQYF. The CDR3 DNA reads as TGTGCCAGCAGTTCTCAGTGGTACGAGCAGTACTTC.

The chain couples TRBV7-2 to TRBJ2-1; D perhaps matches TRBD2 (6 bases). In germline, CDR1 is SGHTA, CDR2 FQGNSA. V was cut by 1 base and J by 5 bases, with 9 bases left in between. The CDR3 has 14 amino acids. The CDR3 loop is CASSLGGANNEQFF. Written as DNA, the CDR3 is TGTGCCAGCAGCTTAGGCGGGGCCAACAATGAGCAGTTCTTC.

The rearrangement joins TRBV25-1 to TRBJ1-2; D possibly corresponds to TRBD1 (6 bases). V was cut by 8 bases and J by 4 bases, with 14 bases left in between. CDR1 is MGHDK and CDR2 is SYGVNS in the germline V gene. The CDR3 runs 13 residues. The CDR3 DNA is TGTGCCAGCGGCTCGGCAGGGGTCTATGGCTACACCTTC. Residues: CASGSAGVYGYTF.

CDR3: CASGNREANYGYTF. The DNA of the CDR3 is TGTGCCAGCGGAAACAGGGAAGCTAACTATGGCTACACCTTC. This chain uses TRBV7-9 with TRBJ1-2; D perhaps matches TRBD1 (6 bases). The CDR3 consists of 14 residues. Looked up from germline, CDR1 is SEHNR and CDR2 is FQNEAQ (reference sequence). Trimming removed 8 bases from V and 0 bases from J, with 13 bases in between.

This clone was seen a handful of times. CDR3 protein: CASSVGTQETQYF. The CDR3 region has the DNA TGTGCCAGCAGTGTGGGGACTCAAGAGACCCAGTACTTC. The chain is built from TRBV2 and TRBJ2-5; D perhaps matches TRBD2 (6 bases). V lost 4 bases and J 2 bases, leaving 8 bases between the germline ends. In germline, CDR1 is SNHLY, CDR2 FYNNEI. The CDR3 is made up of 13 amino acids.

The J gene is TRBJ2-1, the V gene TRBV16; D call uncertain. From germline, CDR1 is KGHSY and CDR2 FQNENV. The V and J ends lost 7 bases and 7 bases respectively, with 8 bases between them. The CDR3 runs 11 residues. The CDR3 coding sequence is TGTGCCAGCACAGGAAAAAATGAGCAGTTCTTC. It specifies CASTGKNEQFF.